This paragraph covers one T cell receptor (beta chain) sequence. Per the study methods: By means of reference gene primer amplification, nucleated cell counts were estimated. Using immunoSEQ multiplex PCR, the repertoire was profiled, and TCRdb retains in-frame clones only, with some absent. That table gives V, J and clone size, and the DNA gave D and trimming. The sample carries roughly 140,000 clones, 70% to 90% recorded once. These data come from a study of blood T cell repertoires in COVID-19. Study context: Acute-phase and convalescent COVID-19 samples originated in the United States, Italy and Spain. Sources were T cells, B-cell-depleted T cells, or PBMCs; the material itself was cDNA or gDNA.

This CDR3 has 13 residues. With 7 bases removed from V and 3 bases from J, the gap between germline ends came to 15 bases. Germline-derived CDR1 and CDR2 are SQVTM and ANQGSEA. The clonotype comes from a middle-aged man with acute or convalescent COVID-19. The sample consisted of peripheral blood. J is TRBJ1-1 and V is TRBV29-1, with D unresolved. CDR3: CSGALDEDTEAFF. The CDR3 DNA sequence: TGCAGCGGGGCACTAGATGAGGACACTGAAGCTTTCTTT.